This TCR beta chain was recovered during a study of blood T cell repertoires in COVID-19. Original methodology: Reference gene primer amplification yielded estimated nucleated cell counts. Using immunoSEQ multiplex PCR, the repertoire was profiled, and TCRdb retains in-frame clones only, with some absent. V and J calls and clone size are as listed in that table; D and trimming were resolved from the DNA. The top ten hold 5.5% to 8.5% of the sample, which has some 200,000 clones, around three quarters seen once. Germline V gives CDR1 MGHRA, CDR2 YSYEKL. Trimming shortened V by 4 bases and J by 7 bases, and 19 bases separated the two germline ends. CDR3 length: 15 amino acids.

The rearrangement links TRBV4-1 to TRBJ1-1; no firm D call. This clonotype was obtained from a woman in her 70s with acute or convalescent COVID-19. The sequenced sample was peripheral blood. CDR3 amino acids: CASSLGSSAAVEAFF. The CDR3 DNA is TGCGCCAGCAGCCTCGGAAGCAGCGCCGCGGTTGAAGCTTTCTTT.